Below, 2 T cell receptor beta chains from the same sample are listed, as sequenced in a study of blood T cell repertoires in COVID-19. TCRdb's table, derived via immunoSEQ multiplex PCR, lists solely in-frame clones and lacks some. The top ten hold 20% to 25% of the sample, which has approximately 110,000 clones, roughly 80% seen once. Sequenced: peripheral blood. These receptors all stem from a man aged 65 to 85 with active or convalescent COVID-19.

This clone was seen only once. The chain has TRBV5-1 and TRBJ2-4; 8 nucleotides match TRBD2. Germline CDR1 and CDR2: SGHRS and YFSETQ. After removal of 0 bases from V and 9 bases from J, the junction contained 11 bases not matched to a gene. The CDR3 has 16 residues. The CDR3 loop reads CASSLGEGSSGGIQYF. CDR3 nucleotides: TGCGCCAGCAGCTTGGGCGAAGGTTCCAGCGGGGGCATTCAGTACTTC.

J is TRBJ1-2 and V is TRBV19, with 9 bases aligning to TRBD1. Germline V gives CDR1 LNHDA, CDR2 SQIVND (reference sequence). The CDR3 consists of 17 residues. After removal of 5 bases from V and 2 bases from J, the junction contained 12 bases not matched to a gene. The CDR3 protein is CASSQGQGSFWNYGYTF. The CDR3 nucleotides are TGTGCCAGTAGTCAGGGACAGGGATCGTTTTGGAACTATGGCTACACCTTC.